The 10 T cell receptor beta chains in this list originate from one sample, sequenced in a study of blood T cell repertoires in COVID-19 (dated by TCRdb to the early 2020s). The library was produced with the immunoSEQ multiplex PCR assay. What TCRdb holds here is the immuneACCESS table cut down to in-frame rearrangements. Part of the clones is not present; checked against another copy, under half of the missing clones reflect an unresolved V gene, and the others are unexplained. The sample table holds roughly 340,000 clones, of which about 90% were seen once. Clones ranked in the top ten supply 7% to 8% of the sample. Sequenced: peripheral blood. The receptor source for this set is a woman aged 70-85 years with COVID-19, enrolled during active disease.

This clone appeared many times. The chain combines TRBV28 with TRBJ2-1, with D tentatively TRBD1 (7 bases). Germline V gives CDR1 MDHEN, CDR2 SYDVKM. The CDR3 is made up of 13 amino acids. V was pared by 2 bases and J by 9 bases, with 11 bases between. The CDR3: CASSLGTAGEQFF. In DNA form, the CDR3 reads TGTGCCAGCAGTTTAGGGACAGCGGGTGAGCAGTTCTTC.

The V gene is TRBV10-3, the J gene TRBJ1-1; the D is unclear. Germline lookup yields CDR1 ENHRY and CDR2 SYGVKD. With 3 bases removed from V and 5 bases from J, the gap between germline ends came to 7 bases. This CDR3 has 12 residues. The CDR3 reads CAISDTVTEAFF. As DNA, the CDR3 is TGTGCCATCAGTGATACGGTAACTGAAGCTTTCTTT.

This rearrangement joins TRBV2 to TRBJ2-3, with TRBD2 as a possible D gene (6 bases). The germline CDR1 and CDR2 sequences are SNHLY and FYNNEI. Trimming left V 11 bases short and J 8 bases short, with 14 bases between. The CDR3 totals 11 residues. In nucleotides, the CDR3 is TGTGCCTGGAGGGCGTCAGCTACGCAGTATTTT. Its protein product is CAWRASATQYF.

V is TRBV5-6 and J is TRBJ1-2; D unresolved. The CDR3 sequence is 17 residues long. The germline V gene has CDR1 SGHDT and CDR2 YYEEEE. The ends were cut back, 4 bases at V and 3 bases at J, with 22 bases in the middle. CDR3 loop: CASSVVSPRAIDYGYTF. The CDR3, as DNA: TGTGCCAGCAGCGTCGTGTCCCCAAGAGCCATCGACTATGGCTACACCTTC.

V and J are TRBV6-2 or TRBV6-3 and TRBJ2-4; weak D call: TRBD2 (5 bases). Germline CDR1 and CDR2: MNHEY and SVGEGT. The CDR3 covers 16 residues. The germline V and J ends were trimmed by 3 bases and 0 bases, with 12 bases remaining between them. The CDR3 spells CASSYRGLQAKNIQYF. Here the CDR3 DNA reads TGTGCCAGCAGTTATAGAGGGTTACAAGCCAAAAACATTCAGTACTTC.

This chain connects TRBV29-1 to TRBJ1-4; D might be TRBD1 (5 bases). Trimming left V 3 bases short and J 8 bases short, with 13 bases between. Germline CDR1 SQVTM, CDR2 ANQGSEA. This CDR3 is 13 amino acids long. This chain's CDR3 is CSVEGQGSEKLFF. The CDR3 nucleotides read TGCAGCGTTGAGGGGCAGGGTAGCGAAAAACTGTTTTTT.

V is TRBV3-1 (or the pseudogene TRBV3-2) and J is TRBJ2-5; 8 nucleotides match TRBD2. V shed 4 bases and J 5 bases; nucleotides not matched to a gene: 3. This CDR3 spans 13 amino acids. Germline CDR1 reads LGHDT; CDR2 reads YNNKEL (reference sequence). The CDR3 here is CASSLQRGETQYF. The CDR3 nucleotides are TGTGCCAGCAGCCTTCAGCGGGGGGAGACCCAGTACTTC.

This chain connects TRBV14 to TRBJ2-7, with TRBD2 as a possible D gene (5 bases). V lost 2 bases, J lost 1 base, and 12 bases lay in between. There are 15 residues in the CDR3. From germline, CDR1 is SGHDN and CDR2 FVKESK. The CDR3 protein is CASSQQGLTSYEQYF. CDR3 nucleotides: TGTGCCAGCAGCCAACAAGGACTTACTTCCTACGAGCAGTACTTC.

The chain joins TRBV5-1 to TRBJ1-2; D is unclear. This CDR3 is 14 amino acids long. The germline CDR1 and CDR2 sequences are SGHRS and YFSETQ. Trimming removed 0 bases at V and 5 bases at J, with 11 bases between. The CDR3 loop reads CASSLAGFEYGYTF. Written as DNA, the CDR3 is TGCGCCAGCAGCTTGGCGGGTTTCGAATATGGCTACACCTTC.

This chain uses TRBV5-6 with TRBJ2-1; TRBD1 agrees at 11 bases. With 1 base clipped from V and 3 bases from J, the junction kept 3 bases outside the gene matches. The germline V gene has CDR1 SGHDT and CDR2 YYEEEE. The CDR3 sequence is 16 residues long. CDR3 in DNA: TGTGCCAGCAGCTTGAGGGACAGGGGGGTCTACAATGAGCAGTTCTTC. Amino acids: CASSLRDRGVYNEQFF.